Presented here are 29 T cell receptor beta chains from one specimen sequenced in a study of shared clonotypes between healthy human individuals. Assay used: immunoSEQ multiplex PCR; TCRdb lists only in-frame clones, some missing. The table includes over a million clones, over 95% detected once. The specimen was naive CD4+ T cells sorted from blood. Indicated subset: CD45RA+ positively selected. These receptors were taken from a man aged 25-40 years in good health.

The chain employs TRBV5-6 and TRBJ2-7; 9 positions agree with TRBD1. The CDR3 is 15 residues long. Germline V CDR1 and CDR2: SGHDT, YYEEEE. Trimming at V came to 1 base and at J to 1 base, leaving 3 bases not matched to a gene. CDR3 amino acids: CASSLWGTGSYEQYF. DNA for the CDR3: TGTGCCAGCAGCTTGTGGGGGACAGGGTCCTACGAGCAGTACTTC.

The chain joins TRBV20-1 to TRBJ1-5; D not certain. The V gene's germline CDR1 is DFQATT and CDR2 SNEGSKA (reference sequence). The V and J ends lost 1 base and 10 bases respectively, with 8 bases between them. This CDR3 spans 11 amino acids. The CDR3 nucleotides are TGCAGTGCTAGAGGGCGGGAACCCCAGCATTTT. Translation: CSARGREPQHF.

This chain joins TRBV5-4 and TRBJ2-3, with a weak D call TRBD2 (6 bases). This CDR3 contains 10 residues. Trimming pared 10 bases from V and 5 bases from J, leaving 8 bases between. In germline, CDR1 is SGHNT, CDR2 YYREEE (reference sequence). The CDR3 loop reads CAAGGDTQYF. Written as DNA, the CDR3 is TGTGCCGCCGGGGGAGATACGCAGTATTTT.

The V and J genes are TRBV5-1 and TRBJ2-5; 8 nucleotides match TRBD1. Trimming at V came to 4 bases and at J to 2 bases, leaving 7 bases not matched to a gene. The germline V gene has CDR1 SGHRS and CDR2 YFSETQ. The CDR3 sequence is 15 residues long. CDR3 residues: CASSKGQALQETQYF. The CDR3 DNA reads TGCGCCAGCAGCAAGGGACAGGCTCTTCAAGAGACCCAGTACTTC.

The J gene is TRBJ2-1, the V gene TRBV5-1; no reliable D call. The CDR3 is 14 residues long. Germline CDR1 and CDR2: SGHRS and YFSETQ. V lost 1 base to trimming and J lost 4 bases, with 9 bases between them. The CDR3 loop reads CASSLTAGYNEQFF. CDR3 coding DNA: TGCGCCAGCAGCTTGACCGCAGGTTACAATGAGCAGTTCTTC.

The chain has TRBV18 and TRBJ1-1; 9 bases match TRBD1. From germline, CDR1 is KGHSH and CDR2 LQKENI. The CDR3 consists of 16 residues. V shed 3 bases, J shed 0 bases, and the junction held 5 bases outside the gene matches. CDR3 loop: CASSPPDRGLNTEAFF. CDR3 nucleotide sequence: TGTGCCAGCTCACCCCCGGACAGGGGACTGAACACTGAAGCTTTCTTT.

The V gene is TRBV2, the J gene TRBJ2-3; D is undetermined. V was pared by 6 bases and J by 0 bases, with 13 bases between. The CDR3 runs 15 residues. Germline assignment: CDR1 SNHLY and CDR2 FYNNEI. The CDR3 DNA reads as TGTGCCAGCAGGAGGCCCGGAAGGAGCACAGATACGCAGTATTTT. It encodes CASRRPGRSTDTQYF.

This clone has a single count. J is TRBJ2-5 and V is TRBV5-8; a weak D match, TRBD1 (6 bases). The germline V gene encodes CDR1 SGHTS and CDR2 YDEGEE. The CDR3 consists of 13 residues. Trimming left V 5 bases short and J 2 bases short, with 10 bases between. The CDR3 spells CASRSRGQETQYF. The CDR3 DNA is TGTGCCAGCAGAAGCAGGGGACAAGAGACCCAGTACTTC.

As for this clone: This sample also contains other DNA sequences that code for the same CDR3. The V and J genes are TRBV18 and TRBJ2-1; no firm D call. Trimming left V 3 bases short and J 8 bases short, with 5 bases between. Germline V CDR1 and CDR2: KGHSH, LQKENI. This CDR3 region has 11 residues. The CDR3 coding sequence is TGTGCCAGCTCACCTAAGGATGAGCAGTTCTTC. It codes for CASSPKDEQFF.

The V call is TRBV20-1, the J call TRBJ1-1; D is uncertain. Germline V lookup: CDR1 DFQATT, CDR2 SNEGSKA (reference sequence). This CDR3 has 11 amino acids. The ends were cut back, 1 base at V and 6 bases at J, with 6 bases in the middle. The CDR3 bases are TGCAGTGCTAGAGCTCTAGCTGAAGCTTTCTTT. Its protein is CSARALAEAFF.

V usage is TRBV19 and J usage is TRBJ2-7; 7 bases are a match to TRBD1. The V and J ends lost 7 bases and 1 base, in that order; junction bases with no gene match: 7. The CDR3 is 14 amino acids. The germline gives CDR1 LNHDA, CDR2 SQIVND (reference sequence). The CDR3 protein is CASNTGAPSYEQYF. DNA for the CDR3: TGTGCCAGTAACACAGGGGCTCCTTCCTACGAGCAGTACTTC.

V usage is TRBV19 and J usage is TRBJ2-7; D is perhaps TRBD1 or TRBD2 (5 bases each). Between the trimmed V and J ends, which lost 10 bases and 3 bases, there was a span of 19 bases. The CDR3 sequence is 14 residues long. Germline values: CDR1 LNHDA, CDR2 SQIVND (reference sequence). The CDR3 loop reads CATQDQGGSYEQYF. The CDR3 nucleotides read TGTGCCACCCAAGACCAGGGTGGGAGCTACGAGCAGTACTTC.

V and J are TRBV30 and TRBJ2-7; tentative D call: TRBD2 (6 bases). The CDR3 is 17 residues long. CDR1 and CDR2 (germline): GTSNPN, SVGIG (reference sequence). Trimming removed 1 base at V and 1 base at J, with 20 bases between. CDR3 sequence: CAWSDPVAGRFSYEQYF. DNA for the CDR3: TGTGCCTGGAGTGACCCGGTTGCAGGGAGGTTTTCCTACGAGCAGTACTTC.

The CDR3 DNA reads TGCGCCAGCAGTGAACAGGGCATCTCCTACAATGAGCAGTTCTTC. As protein: CASSEQGISYNEQFF. The V and J genes are TRBV5-1 and TRBJ2-1; D is perhaps TRBD1 (6 bases). The V gene lost 5 bases and the J gene lost 0 bases, with 12 bases spanning the gap. The CDR3 contains 15 residues. From germline, CDR1 is SGHRS and CDR2 YFSETQ. The full variable domain, completed using reference TRBV5-1 and TRBJ2-1, is KAGVTQTPRYLIKTRGQQVTLSCSPISGHRSVSWYQQTPGQGLQFLFEYFSETQRNKGNFPGRFSGRQFSNSRSEMNVSTLELGDSALYLCASSEQGISYNEQFFGPGTRLTVL.

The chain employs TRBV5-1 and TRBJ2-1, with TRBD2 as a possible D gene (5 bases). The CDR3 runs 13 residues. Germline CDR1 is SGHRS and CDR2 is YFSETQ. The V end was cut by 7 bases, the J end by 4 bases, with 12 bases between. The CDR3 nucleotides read TGCGCCAGCGGGAGCCGGGTTTACAATGAGCAGTTCTTC. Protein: CASGSRVYNEQFF. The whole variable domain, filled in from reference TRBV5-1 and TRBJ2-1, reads KAGVTQTPRYLIKTRGQQVTLSCSPISGHRSVSWYQQTPGQGLQFLFEYFSETQRNKGNFPGRFSGRQFSNSRSEMNVSTLELGDSALYLCASGSRVYNEQFFGPGTRLTVL.

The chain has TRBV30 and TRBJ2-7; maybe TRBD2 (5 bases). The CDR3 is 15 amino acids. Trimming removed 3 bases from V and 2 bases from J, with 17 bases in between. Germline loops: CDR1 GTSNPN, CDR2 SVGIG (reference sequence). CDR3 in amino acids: CAWRAPGYNPYEQYF. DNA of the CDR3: TGTGCCTGGAGGGCTCCGGGATACAACCCCTACGAGCAGTACTTC.

The CDR3 region is CASSLDRGNEQFF. The CDR3 nucleotides are TGTGCCAGCAGCTTAGATCGCGGCAATGAGCAGTTCTTC. The chain joins TRBV11-3 to TRBJ2-1; D remains ambiguous. This CDR3 has 13 residues. Trimming pared 0 bases from V and 6 bases from J, leaving 6 bases between. CDR1 and CDR2 (germline): SGHNT, YENEEA.

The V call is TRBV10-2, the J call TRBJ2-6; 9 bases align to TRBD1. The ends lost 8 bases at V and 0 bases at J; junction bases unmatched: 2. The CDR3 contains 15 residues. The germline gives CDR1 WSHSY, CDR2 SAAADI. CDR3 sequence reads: CASVDRGSGANVLTF. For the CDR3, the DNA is TGCGCCAGCGTGGACAGGGGCTCTGGGGCCAACGTCCTGACTTTC.

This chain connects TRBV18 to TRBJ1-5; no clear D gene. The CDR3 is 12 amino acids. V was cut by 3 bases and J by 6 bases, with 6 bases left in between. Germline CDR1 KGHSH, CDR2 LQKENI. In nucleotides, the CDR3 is TGTGCCAGCTCACCGGGCGCTCAGCCCCAGCATTTT. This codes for CASSPGAQPQHF.

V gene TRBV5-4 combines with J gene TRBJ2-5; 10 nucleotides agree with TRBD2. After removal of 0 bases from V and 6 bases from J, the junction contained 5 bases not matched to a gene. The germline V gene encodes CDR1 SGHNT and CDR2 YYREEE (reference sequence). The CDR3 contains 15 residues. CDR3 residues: CASSLEGLASKTQYF. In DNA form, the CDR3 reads TGTGCCAGCAGCTTGGAGGGACTAGCGTCGAAGACCCAGTACTTC.

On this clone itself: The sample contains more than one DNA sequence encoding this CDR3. The CDR3 DNA reads as TGTGCCGCCGGCGGCACAGATACGCAGTATTTT. Amino acids: CAAGGTDTQYF. The V gene is TRBV10-3, the J gene TRBJ2-3; D is undetermined. Germline CDR1 and CDR2: ENHRY and SYGVKD. Trimming stripped 11 bases from V and 1 base from J, with 7 bases between. The CDR3 runs 11 residues.

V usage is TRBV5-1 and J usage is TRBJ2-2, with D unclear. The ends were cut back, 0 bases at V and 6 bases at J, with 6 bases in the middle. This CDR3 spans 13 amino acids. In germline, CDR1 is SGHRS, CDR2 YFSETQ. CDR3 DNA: TGCGCCAGCAGCTTGGACGCACCCGGGGAGCTGTTTTTT. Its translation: CASSLDAPGELFF.

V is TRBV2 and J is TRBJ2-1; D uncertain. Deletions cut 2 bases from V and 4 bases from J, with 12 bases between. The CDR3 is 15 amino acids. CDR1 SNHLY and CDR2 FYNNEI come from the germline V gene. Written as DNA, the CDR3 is TGTGCCAGCAGTGAAATCTCCTTCGATTACAATGAGCAGTTCTTC. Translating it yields CASSEISFDYNEQFF. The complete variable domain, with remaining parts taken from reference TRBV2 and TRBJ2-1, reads EPEVTQTPSHQVTQMGQEVILRCVPISNHLYFYWYRQILGQKVEFLVSFYNNEISEKSEIFDDQFSVERPDGSNFTLKIRSTKLEDSAMYFCASSEISFDYNEQFFGPGTRLTVL.

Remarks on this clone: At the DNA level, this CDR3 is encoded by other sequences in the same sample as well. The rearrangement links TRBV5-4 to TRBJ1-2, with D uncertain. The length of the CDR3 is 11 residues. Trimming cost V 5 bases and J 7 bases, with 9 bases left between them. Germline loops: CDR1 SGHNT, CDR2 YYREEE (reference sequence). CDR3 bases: TGTGCCAGCAGTCTAAGTGGTGGCTACACCTTC. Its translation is CASSLSGGYTF.

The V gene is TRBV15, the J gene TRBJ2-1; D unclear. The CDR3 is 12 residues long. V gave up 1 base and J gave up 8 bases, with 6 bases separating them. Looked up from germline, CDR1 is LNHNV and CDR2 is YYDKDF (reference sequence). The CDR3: CATSRGGDEQFF. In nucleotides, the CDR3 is TGTGCCACCAGCAGAGGAGGAGATGAGCAGTTCTTC.

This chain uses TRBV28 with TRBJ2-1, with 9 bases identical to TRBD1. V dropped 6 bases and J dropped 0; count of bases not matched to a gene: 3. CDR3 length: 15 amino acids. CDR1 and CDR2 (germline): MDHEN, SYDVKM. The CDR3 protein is CASRTGGRSYNEQFF. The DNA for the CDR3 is TGTGCCAGCAGAACAGGGGGCCGCTCCTACAATGAGCAGTTCTTC.

CDR3 DNA sequence: TGTGCCAGCCGGCACGCAGCTAACTATGGCTACACCTTC. This encodes CASRHAANYGYTF. The rearrangement uses TRBV6-1 and TRBJ1-2; D gene unclear. Trimming removed 8 bases from V and 0 bases from J, with 10 bases in between. This CDR3 has 13 amino acids. The germline CDR1 and CDR2 sequences are MNHNS and SASEGT.

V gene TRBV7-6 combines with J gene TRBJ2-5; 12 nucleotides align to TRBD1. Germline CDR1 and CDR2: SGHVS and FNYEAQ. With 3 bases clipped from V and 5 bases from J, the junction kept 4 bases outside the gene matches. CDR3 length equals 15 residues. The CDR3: CASSLGTGGWETQYF. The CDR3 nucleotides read TGTGCCAGCAGCTTGGGGACAGGGGGCTGGGAGACCCAGTACTTC.

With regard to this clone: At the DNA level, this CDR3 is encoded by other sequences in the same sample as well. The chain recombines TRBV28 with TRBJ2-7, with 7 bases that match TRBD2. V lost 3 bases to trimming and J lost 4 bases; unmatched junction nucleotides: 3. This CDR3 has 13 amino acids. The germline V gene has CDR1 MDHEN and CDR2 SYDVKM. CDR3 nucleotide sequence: TGTGCCAGCAGTTTGACTAGCAGTTACGAGCAGTACTTC. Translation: CASSLTSSYEQYF.